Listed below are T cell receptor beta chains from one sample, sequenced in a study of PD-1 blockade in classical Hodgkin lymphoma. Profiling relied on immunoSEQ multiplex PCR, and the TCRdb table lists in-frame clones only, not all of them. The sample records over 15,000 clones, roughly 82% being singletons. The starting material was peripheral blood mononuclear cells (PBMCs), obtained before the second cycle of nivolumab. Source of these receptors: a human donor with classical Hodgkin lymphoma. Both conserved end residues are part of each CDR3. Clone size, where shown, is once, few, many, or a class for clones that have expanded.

CDR3: CASSPQGAGDTQYF
J: TRBJ2-3
V: TRBV4-3
size: -

CDR3: CASSQIPARERFGYTF
J: TRBJ1-2
V: TRBV4-1
size: once

CDR3: CASTNSGGRTYEQYF
J: TRBJ2-7
V: TRBV2
size: -

CDR3: CASSLAYPGGGLDEQFF
J: TRBJ2-1
V: TRBV7-6
size: -

CDR3: CASGLVLSRELTGGYTF
J: TRBJ1-2
V: TRBV12-5
size: -

CDR3: CASRLGTRRSAFF
J: TRBJ1-1
V: TRBV7-2
size: -

CDR3: CASKKSADTQYF
J: TRBJ2-3
V: TRBV2
size: -

CDR3: CASSQEVAGAAGNTIYF
J: TRBJ1-3
V: TRBV4-1
size: -

CDR3: CASSSDTGELFF
J: TRBJ2-2
V: TRBV7-3
size: -

CDR3: CASSVDGLSSYEQYF
J: TRBJ2-7
V: TRBV9
size: -

CDR3: CAISETGRMNTEAFF
J: TRBJ1-1
V: TRBV10-3
size: -

CDR3: CASSGWESGNTIYF
J: TRBJ1-3
V: TRBV9
size: -

CDR3: CASSPRTGGTDTQYF
J: TRBJ2-3
V: TRBV5-4
size: -

CDR3: CASSETTQAGYTF
J: TRBJ1-2
V: TRBV2
size: -

CDR3: CASSVTPFRSEQYF
J: TRBJ2-7
V: TRBV9
size: -

CDR3: CASSPSRQFTGELFF
J: TRBJ2-2
V: TRBV5-4
size: -

CDR3: CASSVYGSGANVLTF
J: TRBJ2-6
V: TRBV2
size: -

CDR3: CASRPTGVSYNEQFF
J: TRBJ2-1
V: TRBV6-5
size: -

CDR3: CASSLEGAASSYEQYF
J: TRBJ2-7
V: TRBV5-1
size: medium-sized

CDR3: CAISEGPKQLNEQFF
J: TRBJ2-1
V: TRBV10-3
size: -

CDR3: CASNLGAGRRSPLHF
J: TRBJ1-6
V: TRBV19
size: -

CDR3: CATSRWDGQETQYF
J: TRBJ2-5
V: TRBV15
size: once

CDR3: CASSEPGRMNTEAFF
J: TRBJ1-1
V: TRBV6-1
size: -

CDR3: CASSPDGISPLHF
J: TRBJ1-6
V: TRBV11-2
size: -

CDR3: CASSREWPGNQPQHF
J: TRBJ1-5
V: TRBV13
size: -

CDR3: CASSKRTSGGNAYEQYF
J: TRBJ2-7
V: TRBV19
size: -

CDR3: CASSVGLLGDTQYF
J: TRBJ2-3
V: TRBV9
size: -

CDR3: CASSPRGGGEKLFF
J: TRBJ1-4
V: TRBV7-9
size: -

CDR3: CASSFVAANTEAFF
J: TRBJ1-1
V: TRBV7-9
size: -

CDR3: CASSVAEGYEQYF
J: TRBJ2-7
V: TRBV9
size: -

CDR3: CASSSDASSYNEQFF
J: TRBJ2-1
V: TRBV11-1
size: -

CDR3: CASSPQGDGDGYTF
J: TRBJ1-2
V: TRBV6-4
size: -

CDR3: CASSLAGGGRELFF
J: TRBJ2-2
V: TRBV5-1
size: -

CDR3: CASSGLTGNTEAFF
J: TRBJ1-1
V: TRBV25-1
size: once

CDR3: CASSWMGQHQETQYF
J: TRBJ2-5
V: TRBV5-1
size: -

CDR3: CASSRYTDYEQYF
J: TRBJ2-7
V: TRBV6-5
size: -

CDR3: CASSLSGGALETQYF
J: TRBJ2-5
V: TRBV27
size: -

CDR3: CASSIAAVNTEAFF
J: TRBJ1-1
V: TRBV19
size: medium-sized

CDR3: CASSEGDESYGYTF
J: TRBJ1-2
V: TRBV6-4
size: -

CDR3: CASRTGGHAPRDEQFF
J: TRBJ2-1
V: TRBV19
size: -

CDR3: CASSLSGGANTGELFF
J: TRBJ2-2
V: TRBV7-3
size: -

CDR3: CASSLVGTAKSTDTQYF
J: TRBJ2-3
V: TRBV5-8
size: -

CDR3: CASSPGQRNTEAFF
J: TRBJ1-1
V: TRBV9
size: -

CDR3: CASSSNSGYTF
J: TRBJ1-2
V: TRBV7-2
size: -

CDR3: CASRKLTKLSYEQYF
J: TRBJ2-7
V: TRBV6-5
size: -

CDR3: CASSPGTGGVGGSPLHF
J: TRBJ1-6
V: TRBV7-2
size: -

CDR3: CASSLDGTGIYGYTF
J: TRBJ1-2
V: TRBV7-2
size: few

CDR3: CASSLFQGALETQYF
J: TRBJ2-5
V: TRBV7-2
size: -

CDR3: CASSLENPTYEQYF
J: TRBJ2-7
V: TRBV5-1
size: -

CDR3: CASSQDSGSSTDTQYF
J: TRBJ2-3
V: TRBV4-3
size: -

CDR3: CASSLGNPGGRRETQYF
J: TRBJ2-5
V: TRBV5-8
size: -

CDR3: CASSKRTLSNTEAFF
J: TRBJ1-1
V: TRBV7-3
size: few

CDR3: CASSLGPRGMAGNTIYF
J: TRBJ1-3
V: TRBV11-2
size: -

CDR3: CASSPDRESGGYTF
J: TRBJ1-2
V: TRBV7-3
size: -